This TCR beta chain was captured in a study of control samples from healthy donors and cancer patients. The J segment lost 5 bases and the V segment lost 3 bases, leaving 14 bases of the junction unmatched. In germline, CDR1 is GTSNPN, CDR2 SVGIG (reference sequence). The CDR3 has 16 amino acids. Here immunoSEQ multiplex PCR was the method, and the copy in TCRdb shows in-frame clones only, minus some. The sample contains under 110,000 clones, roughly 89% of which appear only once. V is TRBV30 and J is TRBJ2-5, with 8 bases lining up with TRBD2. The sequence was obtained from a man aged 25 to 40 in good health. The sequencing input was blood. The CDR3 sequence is CAWRSFSGSPQETQYF. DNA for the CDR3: TGTGCCTGGAGGTCTTTCAGCGGGAGCCCCCAGGAGACCCAGTACTTC. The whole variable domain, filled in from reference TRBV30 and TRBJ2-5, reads SQTIHQWPATLVQPVGSPLSLECTVEGTSNPNLYWYRQAAGRGLQLLFYSVGIGQISSEVPQNLSASRPQDRQFILSSKKLLLSDSGFYLCAWRSFSGSPQETQYFGPGTRLLVL.